A single sample gave rise to the 20 T cell receptor beta chains below, sequenced in a study of blood T cell repertoires in COVID-19. TCRdb keeps only in-frame clones here, not all; method: immunoSEQ multiplex PCR. The repertoire includes 300,000 to 350,000 clones, roughly 85% of them detected once, and less than 2.5% sits in the top ten. The sample was PBMCs or T cells enriched from blood (not recorded which). All receptors come from a man aged 30 to 39 who had recovered from COVID-19.

The genes are TRBV3-1 (or the pseudogene TRBV3-2) and TRBJ2-1; 15 bases line up with TRBD2. CDR3 length equals 17 residues. Germline trimming cut 6 bases from V and 4 bases from J; bases unmatched to any gene: 7. Germline loops: CDR1 LGHDT, CDR2 YNNKEL (reference sequence). Here the CDR3 DNA reads TGTGCCAGCAGGCGGACTAGCGGGGGGGTAAAATACAATGAGCAGTTCTTC. Translation gives CASRRTSGGVKYNEQFF.

The chain combines TRBV2 with TRBJ2-4, with 9 positions matching TRBD2. This CDR3 contains 14 residues. CDR1 is SNHLY, CDR2 FYNNEI, per germline. The J segment lost 9 bases and the V segment lost 2 bases, leaving 5 bases of the junction unmatched. This chain's CDR3 is CASSESLAGIIQYF. CDR3 nucleotides: TGTGCCAGCAGTGAAAGCCTAGCGGGGATCATTCAGTACTTC.

This clone has just one count. The chain combines TRBV5-8 with TRBJ2-1; TRBD2 aligns across 9 bases. CDR3 length: 15 residues. The germline gives CDR1 SGHTS, CDR2 YDEGEE. The junction had 4 bases not matched to a gene; V was cut back by 3 bases and J by 3 bases. The CDR3 reads CASSSGLAVYNEQFF. In nucleotides, the CDR3 is TGTGCCAGCAGCTCGGGACTAGCAGTCTACAATGAGCAGTTCTTC.

The chain has TRBV27 and TRBJ1-4, with D possibly being TRBD1 (6 bases). The germline V gene encodes CDR1 MNHEY and CDR2 SMNVEV (reference sequence). The CDR3 runs 15 residues. Trimming stripped 5 bases from V and 4 bases from J, with 14 bases between. CDR3 coding DNA: TGTGCCAGCAGTAAAACGGACAGATATAATGAAAAACTGTTTTTT. Its protein is CASSKTDRYNEKLFF.

This clone turned up a few times. This chain connects TRBV5-6 to TRBJ1-2, with 10 bases aligning to TRBD1. The V segment lost 2 bases and the J segment 8 bases; nucleotides outside the gene matches: 6. Germline V gene sequence: CDR1 SGHDT, CDR2 YYEEEE. This CDR3 is built from 14 residues. The CDR3 nucleotides are TGTGCCAGCAGCTTCGGACAGGGGGTTGGAGGCTACACCTTC. Amino acids: CASSFGQGVGGYTF.

The CDR3 protein is CASSSQTVYNSPLHF. CDR3 coding DNA: TGTGCCAGTAGTTCCCAGACAGTTTATAATTCACCCCTCCACTTT. The gene calls are TRBV19 and TRBJ1-6, with D maybe TRBD1 (5 bases). Germline-derived CDR1 and CDR2 are LNHDA and SQIVND (reference sequence). V dropped 5 bases and J dropped 4 bases, with 12 bases sitting between them. This CDR3 spans 15 amino acids.

The rearrangement links TRBV15 to TRBJ2-1, with 7 bases lining up with TRBD1. With 3 bases clipped from V and 9 bases from J, the junction kept 5 bases outside the gene matches. CDR1 LNHNV and CDR2 YYDKDF come from the germline V gene (reference sequence). The CDR3 contains 13 residues. The CDR3 reads CATSSAQGVEQFF. The CDR3 DNA follows: TGTGCCACCAGCAGCGCGCAGGGGGTTGAGCAGTTCTTC.

The chain carries TRBV9 and TRBJ2-7, with D unclear. CDR1 is SGDLS, CDR2 YYNGEE, per germline. CDR3 length: 15 amino acids. V was cut by 0 bases and J by 1 base, with 11 bases left in between. The CDR3 protein is CASSVDPTGSYEQYF. In DNA form, the CDR3 reads TGTGCCAGCAGCGTAGATCCCACCGGGTCCTACGAGCAGTACTTC. Combining the CDR3 with reference TRBV9 and TRBJ2-7 gives the whole variable domain DSGVTQTPKHLITATGQRVTLRCSPRSGDLSVYWYQQSLDQGLQFLIQYYNGEERAKGNILERFSAQQFPDLHSELNLSSLELGDSALYFCASSVDPTGSYEQYFGPGTRLTVT.

The chain employs TRBV5-1 and TRBJ1-5, with TRBD1 as a possible D gene (6 bases). CDR1 and CDR2 (germline): SGHRS, YFSETQ. CDR3 size: 14 residues. The V and J ends lost 4 bases and 5 bases respectively, with 13 bases between them. The CDR3 bases are TGCGCCAGCAGCCCTGGGACACCAGATCAGCCCCAGCATTTT. Translated: CASSPGTPDQPQHF.

The rearrangement joins TRBV2 to TRBJ2-5; 13 positions agree with TRBD2. Germline V gene lookup returns CDR1 SNHLY and CDR2 FYNNEI. Unmatched junction bases numbered 7, after V lost 5 bases and J lost 4 bases. The CDR3 extends over 16 amino acids. CDR3 nucleotides: TGTGCCAGCAGTAAAGAGACTAGCGGGGGGTCAGAGACCCAGTACTTC. Amino acids: CASSKETSGGSETQYF.

V usage is TRBV7-3 and J usage is TRBJ1-1; 8 positions match TRBD1. Looked up from germline, CDR1 is SGHTA and CDR2 is FQGTGA. The CDR3 totals 14 residues. Trimming cost V 5 bases and J 5 bases; bases outside gene matches: 7. CDR3 amino acids: CASSTGTGGTEAFF. The CDR3 DNA is TGTGCCAGCAGCACCGGGACAGGAGGGACTGAAGCTTTCTTT. Drawing the rest from reference TRBV7-3 and TRBJ1-1, the complete variable domain is GAGVSQTPSNKVTEKGKYVELRCDPISGHTALYWYRQSLGQGPEFLIYFQGTGAADDSGLPNDRFFAVRPEGSVSTLKIQRTERGDSAVYLCASSTGTGGTEAFFGQGTRLTVV.

The chain is built from TRBV9 and TRBJ2-1, with 9 bases lining up with TRBD2. Germline CDR1 SGDLS, CDR2 YYNGEE. The CDR3 is made up of 18 amino acids. Losses at the gene ends were 3 bases for V and 4 bases for J; bases not matched to a gene: 14. CDR3 amino acids: CASSAPLHSGGEYNEQFF. The CDR3 nucleotides read TGTGCCAGCAGCGCCCCGCTCCATAGCGGGGGCGAATACAATGAGCAGTTCTTC.

The chain uses TRBV9 and TRBJ1-2; D gene ambiguous. Trimming removed 4 bases at V and 4 bases at J, with 14 bases between. Germline V gene sequence: CDR1 SGDLS, CDR2 YYNGEE. CDR3 size: 14 residues. CDR3 in amino acids: CASSPGQATYGYTF. In DNA, the CDR3 is TGTGCCAGCAGCCCTGGGCAGGCTACCTATGGCTACACCTTC.

The rearrangement uses TRBV12-3 or TRBV12-4 and TRBJ1-2; 8 bases fit TRBD1. After removal of 3 bases from V and 8 bases from J, the junction contained 5 bases not matched to a gene. This CDR3 has 13 amino acids. The CDR3 DNA reads as TGTGCCAGCAGTTTCTCCAGGGGGCAAGGCTACACCTTC. It yields the protein CASSFSRGQGYTF.

The rearrangement joins TRBV30 to TRBJ1-2, with TRBD1 matching over 8 bases. The CDR3 is made up of 16 amino acids. Germline V CDR1 and CDR2: GTSNPN, SVGIG (reference sequence). Unmatched junction bases numbered 11, after V lost 4 bases and J lost 1 base. The CDR3 here is CAWIGTGGPFNYGYTF. As DNA, the CDR3 is TGTGCCTGGATCGGGACAGGCGGTCCCTTTAACTATGGCTACACCTTC.

The genes are TRBV27 and TRBJ2-1; 9 nucleotides line up with TRBD1. V shed 5 bases and J 4 bases; nucleotides not matched to a gene: 6. CDR1 is MNHEY and CDR2 is SMNVEV in the germline V gene (reference sequence). The CDR3 is 15 amino acids. The chain's CDR3 is CASSPRQGGYNEQFF. For the CDR3, the DNA is TGTGCCAGCAGTCCTCGACAGGGGGGATACAATGAGCAGTTCTTC.

V gene TRBV19 combines with J gene TRBJ1-1; TRBD1 matches at 8 bases. V lost 6 bases, J lost 0 bases, and 9 bases stayed unmatched. Germline values: CDR1 LNHDA, CDR2 SQIVND (reference sequence). This CDR3 region has 16 residues. CDR3 bases: TGTGCCAGTAGACCGGACAGGGTGGGAATGAACACTGAAGCTTTCTTT. It codes for CASRPDRVGMNTEAFF.

Here the CDR3 reads CATSRDSRDNYGYTF. The CDR3, as DNA: TGTGCCACCAGCAGAGATTCCCGAGATAACTATGGCTACACCTTC. The gene calls are TRBV15 and TRBJ1-2; D gene unclear. This CDR3 has 15 residues. With 0 bases removed from V and 1 base from J, the gap between germline ends came to 9 bases. CDR1 and CDR2 from the germline V gene are LNHNV and YYDKDF (reference sequence).

The rearrangement links TRBV6-6 to TRBJ1-3; D not resolved. Deletions cut 8 bases from V and 0 bases from J, with 8 bases between. From germline, CDR1 is MNHNY and CDR2 SVGAGI (reference sequence). The CDR3 is 13 amino acids. The CDR3: CASGEYSGNTIYF. The CDR3, as DNA: TGTGCCAGCGGGGAGTACTCTGGAAACACCATATATTTT.

This clone turned up a few times. V usage is TRBV4-2 and J usage is TRBJ2-1, with a tentative D call TRBD2 (5 bases). The CDR3 has 16 residues. Germline V gene sequence: CDR1 LGHNA, CDR2 YNFKEQ. The ends were cut back, 0 bases at V and 5 bases at J, with 14 bases in the middle. In nucleotides, the CDR3 is TGTGCCAGCAGCCAAGATCTGGGGAGCAAAAACAATGAGCAGTTCTTC. It translates to CASSQDLGSKNNEQFF.